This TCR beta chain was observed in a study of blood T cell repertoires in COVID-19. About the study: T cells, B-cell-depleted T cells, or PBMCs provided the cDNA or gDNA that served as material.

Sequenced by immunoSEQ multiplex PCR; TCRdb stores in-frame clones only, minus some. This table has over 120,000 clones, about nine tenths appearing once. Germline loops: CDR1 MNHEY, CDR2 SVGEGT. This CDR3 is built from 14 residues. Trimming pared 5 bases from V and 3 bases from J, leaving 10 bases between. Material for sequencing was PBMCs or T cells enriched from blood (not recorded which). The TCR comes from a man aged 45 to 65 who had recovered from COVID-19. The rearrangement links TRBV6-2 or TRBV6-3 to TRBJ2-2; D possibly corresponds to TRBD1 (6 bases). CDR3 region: CASSRAGDTGELFF. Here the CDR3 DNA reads TGTGCCAGCAGTCGAGCAGGGGACACCGGGGAGCTGTTTTTT.